This T cell receptor (beta chain) was sequenced during a study of blood T cell repertoires in COVID-19. Study information: Sites in the United States, Italy and Spain provided acute and convalescent COVID-19 samples. T cells, B-cell-depleted T cells, or PBMCs supplied cDNA or gDNA.

Assay used: immunoSEQ multiplex PCR; TCRdb lists only in-frame clones, some missing. Among about 360,000 clones listed, 70% to 90% were seen once. Germline assignment: CDR1 SGHRS and CDR2 YFSETQ. The CDR3 contains 14 residues. V dropped 4 bases and J dropped 3; count of bases not matched to a gene: 3. The chain is built from TRBV5-1 and TRBJ2-7; TRBD2 aligns across 11 bases. The sequenced sample consisted of peripheral blood. The clonotype was recovered from a woman aged 55-69 years with COVID-19, enrolled during active disease. The CDR3 protein is CASSTGTSGYEQYF. The CDR3 DNA reads as TGCGCCAGCAGCACAGGGACTAGCGGCTACGAGCAGTACTTC.